Detailed here is one T cell receptor (beta chain). The data belong to a study of blood T cells in healthy people across ages. A second roughly 6 to 12 cycle PCR used barcoded and J-beta primers. TCRdb reprocessed the 5' RACE reads via MiXCR and lists one record per CDR3 protein. In the table there are 700,000 to 850,000 distinct CDR3 sequences, 50% to 65% of which are singletons. CDR3 size: 13 residues. The ends were cut back, 8 bases at V and 3 bases at J, with 11 bases in the middle. The sequencing input was blood. The sequence was collected from an elderly man in good health. The chain uses TRBV12-3 or TRBV12-4 and TRBJ2-1; D call uncertain. CDR3 region: CASGGANYNEQFF. CDR3 nucleotide sequence: TGTGCCAGCGGTGGAGCCAACTACAATGAGCAGTTCTTC.